This entry lists 24 T cell receptor beta chains sequenced from one sample in a study of blood T cell repertoires in COVID-19. This table comes from immunoSEQ multiplex PCR, and its TCRdb copy is limited to in-frame clones, with some not included. The sample consists of about 47,000 clones, approximately 80% of them appearing once. The sequenced material came from peripheral blood. Receptors were obtained from a man aged 65 to 85 with active COVID-19.

The rearrangement uses TRBV5-4 and TRBJ2-5; TRBD1 matches 7 bases. Trimming at V came to 3 bases and at J to 1 base, leaving 3 bases not matched to a gene. This CDR3 spans 14 amino acids. Per germline, CDR1 SGHNT and CDR2 YYREEE (reference sequence). This CDR3 reads CASSWDRSQETQYF. CDR3 DNA sequence: TGTGCCAGCAGCTGGGACAGATCCCAAGAGACCCAGTACTTC.

The gene calls are TRBV6-2 or TRBV6-3 and TRBJ1-1; 8 bases match TRBD1. The CDR3 runs to 14 residues. J lost 1 base, V lost 5 bases, and 3 bases had no gene match. Germline V gene lookup returns CDR1 MNHEY and CDR2 SVGEGT. The CDR3 nucleotides are TGTGCCAGCAGTCCCGGACAGGGGAACACTGAAGCTTTCTTT. Translated: CASSPGQGNTEAFF.

The chain recombines TRBV7-9 with TRBJ1-2; 9 bases fit TRBD1. The length of the CDR3 is 15 residues. V was pared by 4 bases and J by 6 bases, with 9 bases of the junction left unmatched. The germline CDR1 and CDR2 sequences are SEHNR and FQNEAQ (reference sequence). The CDR3 nucleotides are TGTGCCAGCAGCTCACAGGGGGCGCCGGTCGATGGCTACACCTTC. This gives the protein CASSSQGAPVDGYTF.

This chain uses TRBV9 with TRBJ1-2; tentatively, D is TRBD1 (5 bases). The CDR3 is 14 amino acids. The germline CDR1 and CDR2 sequences are SGDLS and YYNGEE. The ends were cut back, 4 bases at V and 3 bases at J, with 13 bases in the middle. CDR3 loop: CASSSGPYDYGYTF. The CDR3 region has the DNA TGTGCCAGCAGCTCAGGGCCTTATGACTATGGCTACACCTTC.

The genes are TRBV5-1 and TRBJ1-2; the D is unclear. The germline V gene has CDR1 SGHRS and CDR2 YFSETQ. V lost 0 bases and J 3 bases, leaving 9 bases between the germline ends. The CDR3 consists of 14 residues. In DNA form, the CDR3 reads TGCGCCAGCAGCTTGGAATCGGGTCACTATGGCTACACCTTC. Its translation: CASSLESGHYGYTF.

The gene calls are TRBV6-6 and TRBJ1-5, with D perhaps TRBD1 (6 bases). Germline lookup yields CDR1 MNHNY and CDR2 SVGAGI (reference sequence). The length of the CDR3 is 15 residues. The V end was cut by 4 bases, the J end by 0 bases, with 10 bases between. CDR3 amino acids: CASSLDSYSNQPQHF. Written as DNA, the CDR3 is TGTGCCAGCAGTTTGGACAGTTATAGCAATCAGCCCCAGCATTTT.

The V gene is TRBV7-6, the J gene TRBJ1-2; weak D call: TRBD1 (6 bases). Germline V gene data show CDR1 as SGHVS and CDR2 as FNYEAQ. Trimming removed 0 bases at V and 2 bases at J, with 16 bases between. The CDR3 is 17 residues long. The CDR3 DNA sequence: TGTGCCAGCAGCTTAGCCCCCAGGGGCCCAAGAAACTATGGCTACACCTTC. This sequence encodes CASSLAPRGPRNYGYTF.

The V and J genes are TRBV9 and TRBJ2-7; 12 positions match TRBD1. The CDR3 covers 16 residues. V was pared by 2 bases and J by 2 bases, with 5 bases of the junction left unmatched. From germline, CDR1 is SGDLS and CDR2 YYNGEE. CDR3 bases: TGTGCCAGCAGCGTGGGACAGGGGGCTACTGCCTACGAGCAGTACTTC. It yields the protein CASSVGQGATAYEQYF.

The genes are TRBV28 and TRBJ2-7, with 7 bases lining up with TRBD1. Trimming cost V 6 bases and J 2 bases; bases outside gene matches: 7. CDR3 length: 14 residues. Germline CDR1 MDHEN, CDR2 SYDVKM. The CDR3: CASSLLGQTYEQYF. CDR3 DNA sequence: TGTGCCAGCAGCCTACTGGGACAGACCTACGAGCAGTACTTC.

This chain links TRBV19 with TRBJ1-2; D is unresolved. The V gene's germline CDR1 is LNHDA and CDR2 SQIVND (reference sequence). V was cut by 6 bases and J by 4 bases, with 21 bases left in between. CDR3 length: 16 amino acids. CDR3 sequence reads: CASSTGRTSAGYGYTF. DNA of the CDR3: TGTGCCAGTAGCACTGGCAGGACCTCCGCGGGCTATGGCTACACCTTC.

The rearrangement links TRBV7-2 to TRBJ1-6; 10 bases agree with TRBD1. The CDR3 sequence is 15 residues long. CDR1 is SGHTA and CDR2 is FQGNSA in the germline V gene. V gave up 3 bases and J gave up 7 bases; unmatched junction bases: 3. CDR3 amino acids: CASSLTGGRNSPLHF. For the CDR3, the DNA is TGTGCCAGCAGCTTGACAGGGGGCCGGAATTCACCCCTCCACTTT.

This chain links TRBV19 with TRBJ2-2; the match to TRBD2 covers 7 bases. With V trimmed by 5 bases and J by 3 bases, 6 bases remained unmatched. The germline CDR1 and CDR2 sequences are LNHDA and SQIVND (reference sequence). CDR3 size: 15 residues. CDR3 nucleotide sequence: TGTGCCAGTAGTTGGGGGGGAGCAGACACCGGGGAGCTGTTTTTT. Translation gives CASSWGGADTGELFF.

There are a few counts of this clone. This sequence joins TRBV7-2 and TRBJ1-5, with a tentative D call TRBD1 (5 bases). This CDR3 has 15 amino acids. V was trimmed by 3 bases and J by 2 bases, leaving 11 bases between them. Germline CDR1 and CDR2: SGHTA and FQGNSA. Written as DNA, the CDR3 is TGTGCCAGCAGCTTCTCGGGGGGTGGCAATCAGCCCCAGCATTTT. Translated: CASSFSGGGNQPQHF.

This chain joins TRBV30 and TRBJ1-4; D gene ambiguous. Deletions cut 2 bases from V and 4 bases from J, with 11 bases between. The CDR3 loop spans 14 amino acids. The germline V gene encodes CDR1 GTSNPN and CDR2 SVGIG (reference sequence). CDR3 DNA: TGTGCCTGGAGTCGGACTGGAGTTAATGAAAAACTGTTTTTT. As protein: CAWSRTGVNEKLFF.

This clone came up once. The chain is built from TRBV5-6 and TRBJ2-5; D may be TRBD2 (6 bases). With 1 base removed from V and 2 bases from J, the gap between germline ends came to 9 bases. CDR1 is SGHDT and CDR2 is YYEEEE in the germline V gene. The CDR3 sequence is 14 residues long. In DNA form, the CDR3 reads TGTGCCAGCAGCTTGTGGGGGGATCAAGAGACCCAGTACTTC. It is translated as CASSLWGDQETQYF.

The chain joins TRBV19 to TRBJ2-1; TRBD2 agrees at 8 bases. The CDR3 sequence is 14 residues long. After removal of 5 bases from V and 8 bases from J, the junction contained 8 bases not matched to a gene. The germline gives CDR1 LNHDA, CDR2 SQIVND (reference sequence). The CDR3 sequence: CASSPLGRVDEQFF. Written as DNA, the CDR3 is TGTGCCAGTAGTCCCCTCGGGAGGGTCGATGAGCAGTTCTTC.

The chain links TRBV5-1 to TRBJ2-3; 8 bases line up with TRBD2. Germline V lookup: CDR1 SGHRS, CDR2 YFSETQ. V lost 4 bases to trimming and J lost 1 base; unmatched junction nucleotides: 5. This CDR3 spans 15 amino acids. CDR3 in amino acids: CASSSGTSGTDTQYF. CDR3 in DNA: TGCGCCAGCAGCAGCGGGACTAGTGGCACAGATACGCAGTATTTT.

This clone appeared a few times. DNA for the CDR3: TGTGCCAGCAGCCAAGTCCCGCCCGGGACAGGCTCGAACACTGAAGCTTTCTTT. Amino acid sequence: CASSQVPPGTGSNTEAFF. The rearrangement uses TRBV4-2 and TRBJ1-1, with 8 positions matching TRBD1. This CDR3 has 18 residues. Germline loops: CDR1 LGHNA, CDR2 YNFKEQ. Losses at the gene ends were 1 base for V and 1 base for J; bases not matched to a gene: 11.

The chain employs TRBV5-4 and TRBJ2-3; TRBD2 matches at 11 bases. The CDR3 sequence is 17 residues long. From germline, CDR1 is SGHNT and CDR2 YYREEE (reference sequence). The junction had 3 bases not matched to a gene; V was cut back by 0 bases and J by 0 bases. In nucleotides, the CDR3 is TGTGCCAGCAGCTTGGGGCTAGCGGGGGGTAGCACAGATACGCAGTATTTT. It codes for CASSLGLAGGSTDTQYF. The whole variable domain, filled in from reference TRBV5-4 and TRBJ2-3, reads ETGVTQSPTHLIKTRGQQVTLRCSSQSGHNTVSWYQQALGQGPQFIFQYYREEENGRGNFPPRFSGLQFPNYSSELNVNALELDDSALYLCASSLGLAGGSTDTQYFGPGTRLTVL.

The gene calls are TRBV15 and TRBJ1-2, with D tentatively TRBD1 (5 bases). The germline V gene encodes CDR1 LNHNV and CDR2 YYDKDF (reference sequence). The V and J ends lost 1 base and 6 bases respectively, with 9 bases between them. The CDR3 spans 13 residues. CDR3 bases: TGTGCCACCAGCAGAGCGGAGGGGCATGGCTACACCTTC. Protein: CATSRAEGHGYTF.

The chain couples TRBV28 to TRBJ1-5; D is unclear. V lost 1 base, J lost 5 bases, and 15 bases lay in between. Germline V gene data show CDR1 as MDHEN and CDR2 as SYDVKM. The CDR3 runs to 16 residues. The CDR3 reads CASSLLSYTTYQPQHF. As DNA, the CDR3 is TGTGCCAGCAGTTTATTGTCCTACACTACTTATCAGCCCCAGCATTTT.

The chain carries TRBV6-2 or TRBV6-3 and TRBJ1-2; D is ambiguous. CDR3 length: 15 residues. Germline V gene data show CDR1 as MNHEY and CDR2 as SVGEGT. V was shortened by 5 bases and J by 0 bases, with 13 bases between the two germline ends. DNA of the CDR3: TGTGCCAGCAGTGGGGTTGGGAGAGCTAACTATGGCTACACCTTC. Its translation is CASSGVGRANYGYTF.

The rearrangement joins TRBV28 to TRBJ1-4; TRBD1 might be the D (6 bases). Germline assignment: CDR1 MDHEN and CDR2 SYDVKM. V was shortened by 4 bases and J by 7 bases, with 28 bases between the two germline ends. The CDR3 is 19 amino acids. The CDR3 sequence is CASSSFSGTFRVTLEKLFF. The CDR3 DNA is TGTGCCAGCAGTTCCTTCTCTGGGACATTCAGAGTAACTCTTGAAAAACTGTTTTTT. Together with reference TRBV28 and TRBJ1-4, the CDR3 gives the full variable domain: DVKVTQSSRYLVKRTGEKVFLECVQDMDHENMFWYRQDPGLGLRLIYFSYDVKMKEKGDIPEGYSVSREKKERFSLILESASTNQTSMYLCASSSFSGTFRVTLEKLFFGSGTQLSVL.

The chain recombines TRBV7-9 with TRBJ2-7, with TRBD1 matching over 8 bases. Germline CDR1 reads SEHNR; CDR2 reads FQNEAQ (reference sequence). The CDR3 loop spans 15 amino acids. The V and J ends lost 4 bases and 2 bases, in that order; junction bases with no gene match: 7. CDR3 sequence: CASSSNRDRPYEQYF. CDR3 DNA: TGTGCCAGCAGCTCAAACCGGGACAGGCCCTACGAGCAGTACTTC.